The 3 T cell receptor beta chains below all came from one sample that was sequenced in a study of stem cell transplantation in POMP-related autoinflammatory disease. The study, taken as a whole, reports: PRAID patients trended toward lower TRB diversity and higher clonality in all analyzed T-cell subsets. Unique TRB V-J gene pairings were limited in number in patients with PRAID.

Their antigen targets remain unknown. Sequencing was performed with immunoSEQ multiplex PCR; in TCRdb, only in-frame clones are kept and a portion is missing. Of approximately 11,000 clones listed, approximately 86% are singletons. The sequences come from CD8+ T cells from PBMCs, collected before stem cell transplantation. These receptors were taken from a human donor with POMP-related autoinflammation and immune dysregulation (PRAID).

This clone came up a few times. CDR3 nucleotide sequence: TGCGCCAGCCAGGAGTCGGTCGGTGGCAATCAGCCCCAGCATTTT. As protein: CASQESVGGNQPQHF. The rearrangement uses TRBV4-1 and TRBJ1-5; no clear D gene. CDR3 length: 15 residues. V lost 8 bases, J lost 2 bases, and 16 bases lay in between. Germline V gene sequence: CDR1 MGHRA, CDR2 YSYEKL.

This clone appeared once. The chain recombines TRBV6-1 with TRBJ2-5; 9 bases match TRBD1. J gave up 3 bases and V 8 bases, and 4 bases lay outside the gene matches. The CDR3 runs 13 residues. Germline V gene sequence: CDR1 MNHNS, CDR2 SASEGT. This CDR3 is CASRRDREETQYF. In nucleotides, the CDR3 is TGTGCCAGCCGGAGGGACAGGGAAGAGACCCAGTACTTC.

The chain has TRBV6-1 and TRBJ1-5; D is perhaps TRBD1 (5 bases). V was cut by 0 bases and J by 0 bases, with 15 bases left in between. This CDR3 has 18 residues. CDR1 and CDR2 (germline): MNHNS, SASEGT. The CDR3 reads CASSEARLYRYSNQPQHF. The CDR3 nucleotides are TGTGCCAGCAGTGAAGCCCGGCTTTACAGGTATAGCAATCAGCCCCAGCATTTT.